The 3 T cell receptor beta chains below were found in one sample sequenced in a study of T cell responses to AZD1222 COVID-19 vaccine (dated by TCRdb to the early 2020s). Library generation was performed with the immunoSEQ multiplex PCR assay. What TCRdb holds here is the immuneACCESS table cut down to in-frame rearrangements. Part of the clones is not present; checked against another copy, under half of the missing clones reflect an unresolved V gene, and the others are unexplained. Present in this sample are roughly 67,000 clones, more than 70% of which were seen just once. Roughly an eighth of the sample goes to the ten largest clones. According to the study, the label for this sample's time point signals: baseline before first vaccination. The material was peripheral blood, obtained on day 0 of AZD1222 vaccination. Receptors originate from an adult in good health.

The chain is built from TRBV4-3 and TRBJ1-2; perhaps TRBD1 as D (6 bases). CDR3 length: 16 amino acids. The germline V gene has CDR1 LGHNA and CDR2 YSLEER. V dropped 0 bases and J dropped 8 bases, with 19 bases sitting between them. The CDR3 protein is CASSQDPLGGAWGYTF. The CDR3 coding sequence is TGCGCCAGCAGCCAAGATCCCCTCGGGGGGGCTTGGGGCTACACCTTC.

The CDR3 reads CASSLGSTPLGRGYTF. The CDR3 DNA is TGTGCCAGCAGCTTGGGTAGCACCCCTCTAGGTCGGGGCTACACCTTC. The rearrangement uses TRBV5-6 and TRBJ1-2; D gene ambiguous. Germline V gene data show CDR1 as SGHDT and CDR2 as YYEEEE. The ends were cut back, 0 bases at V and 8 bases at J, with 20 bases in the middle. The CDR3 is made up of 16 amino acids.

This chain links TRBV4-1 with TRBJ1-1; D may be TRBD1 (5 bases). Germline CDR1 and CDR2: MGHRA and YSYEKL. V gave up 2 bases and J gave up 1 base, with 8 bases separating them. The CDR3 consists of 14 residues. CDR3 DNA sequence: TGCGCCAGCAGCCAAAACGGACAGAACACTGAAGCTTTCTTT. Protein sequence: CASSQNGQNTEAFF.